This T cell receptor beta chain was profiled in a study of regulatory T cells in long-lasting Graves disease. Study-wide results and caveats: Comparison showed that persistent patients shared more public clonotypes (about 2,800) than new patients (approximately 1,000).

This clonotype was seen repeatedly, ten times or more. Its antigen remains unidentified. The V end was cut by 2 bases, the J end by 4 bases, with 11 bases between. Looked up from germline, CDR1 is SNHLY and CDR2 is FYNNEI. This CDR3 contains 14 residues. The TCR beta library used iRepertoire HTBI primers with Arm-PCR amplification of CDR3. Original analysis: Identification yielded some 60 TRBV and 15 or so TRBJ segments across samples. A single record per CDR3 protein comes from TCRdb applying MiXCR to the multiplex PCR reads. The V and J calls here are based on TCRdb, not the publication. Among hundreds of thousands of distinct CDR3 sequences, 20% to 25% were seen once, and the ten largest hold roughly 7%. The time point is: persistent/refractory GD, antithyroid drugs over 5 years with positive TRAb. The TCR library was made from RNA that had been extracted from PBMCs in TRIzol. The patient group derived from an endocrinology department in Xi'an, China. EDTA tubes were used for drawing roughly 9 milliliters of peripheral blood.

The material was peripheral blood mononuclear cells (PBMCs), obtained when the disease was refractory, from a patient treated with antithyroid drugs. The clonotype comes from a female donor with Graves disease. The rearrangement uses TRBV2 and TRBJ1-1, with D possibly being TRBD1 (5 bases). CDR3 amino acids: CASSEMAQATEAFF. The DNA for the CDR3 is TGTGCCAGCAGTGAAATGGCACAGGCCACTGAAGCTTTCTTT. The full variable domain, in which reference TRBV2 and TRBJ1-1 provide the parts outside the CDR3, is EPEVTQTPSHQVTQMGQEVILRCVPISNHLYFYWYRQILGQKVEFLVSFYNNEISEKSEIFDDQFSVERPDGSNFTLKIRSTKLEDSAMYFCASSEMAQATEAFFGQGTRLTVV.